What follows describes a single T cell receptor beta chain. Its target is unknown. The authors ran a second PCR of about 7 to 11 cycles using a sample-barcoded 5' primer and a J-beta primer mix. Researchers report that a template-switch adaptor with 12 random nucleotides tagged each cDNA molecule. One entry per CDR3 protein results from TCRdb running MiXCR on the 5' RACE reads. Of around 750,000 distinct CDR3 sequences listed, 53% were seen once; the top ten hold around 40%. This sample was included in a study of blood T cells in healthy people across ages. The authors drew around 11 milliliters of peripheral blood from each donor. Total RNA, at least 5 micrograms per sample, was extracted from PBMCs. This CDR3 comprises 16 residues. Looked up from germline, CDR1 is MDHEN and CDR2 is SYDVKM. Study-level results: Strong correlation was found linking TCR beta diversity to naive T cell percentage.

The clonotype originates from a man older than 75 in good health. Sequenced material: blood. V and J are TRBV28 and TRBJ2-5; TRBD1 is a possible D gene (6 bases). The J call is in doubt because the DNA end fits TRBJ2-7 better. This CDR3 is CASSFENRVPTYEQYF. The DNA of the CDR3 is TGTGCCAGCAGTTTTGAGAACAGGGTGCCCACCTACGAGCAGTACTTC.